The text below deals with one T cell receptor beta chain. Repertoires were generated with immunoSEQ multiplex PCR, while TCRdb's copy carries only in-frame clones and drops some. The profile shows tens of thousands of clones, less than 75% of them singletons. This specimen comes from a study of STAT5B mutations in CD4+ large granular lymphocyte leukemia. J lost 6 bases, V lost 9 bases, and 7 bases had no gene match. In germline, CDR1 is SNHLY, CDR2 FYNNEI. This CDR3 spans 13 amino acids. This chain links TRBV2 with TRBJ2-5; 10 bases are a match to TRBD1. Sequencing input: CD4+ T cells from blood buffy coats. This sequence originates from a human donor in good health. CDR3 coding DNA: TGTGCCAGAAAGACAGGGGGCGGAAAGACCCAGTACTTC. It encodes CARKTGGGKTQYF.